The 31 T cell receptor beta chains below were found in one sample sequenced in a study of shared T cell receptors in the human thymus. The protocol was immunoSEQ multiplex PCR, while the TCRdb copy is restricted to in-frame clones and leaves out a portion. The profile shows 700,000 to 750,000 clones, approximately 85% of them singletons. The same data also contributed to another study, on human thymus T cells.

Sequencing used thymocytes. The receptors come from a girl less than two years old with a congenital heart defect.

The chain uses TRBV23-1 and TRBJ1-1; D is perhaps TRBD1 (5 bases). TRBV23-1 is classed as an ORF, of uncertain function. CDR3 size: 18 residues. The germline V and J ends were trimmed by 3 bases and 0 bases, with 20 bases remaining between them. The CDR3 DNA sequence: TGCGCCAGCAGTCATCCGGGGGGTAAGGGTACGATGAACACTGAAGCTTTCTTT. Its translation is CASSHPGGKGTMNTEAFF.

The rearrangement links TRBV6-5 to TRBJ2-7, with a possible D match to TRBD1 (5 bases). The CDR3 has 14 residues. CDR1 is MNHEY and CDR2 is SVGAGI in the germline V gene. Deletions cut 0 bases from V and 9 bases from J, with 15 bases between. CDR3 nucleotides: TGTGCCAGCAGTTACTCGGTCAGGGAAAGGGTGCAGTACTTC. It translates to CASSYSVRERVQYF.

The rearrangement links TRBV5-1 to TRBJ2-1, with no clear D. The V end lost 5 bases, the J end lost 0 bases, and 9 bases lay between the germline ends. The CDR3 extends over 14 amino acids. CDR1 and CDR2 from the germline V gene are SGHRS and YFSETQ. The CDR3: CASSFPGSYNEQFF. CDR3 in DNA: TGCGCCAGCAGTTTTCCCGGCTCCTACAATGAGCAGTTCTTC. The whole variable domain, filled in from reference TRBV5-1 and TRBJ2-1, reads KAGVTQTPRYLIKTRGQQVTLSCSPISGHRSVSWYQQTPGQGLQFLFEYFSETQRNKGNFPGRFSGRQFSNSRSEMNVSTLELGDSALYLCASSFPGSYNEQFFGPGTRLTVL.

The chain recombines TRBV28 with TRBJ1-1; D remains unclear. The germline gives CDR1 MDHEN, CDR2 SYDVKM. There are 12 residues in the CDR3. V lost 7 bases, J lost 8 bases, and 14 bases lay in between. The CDR3 reads CASTQHGVEAFF. In DNA, the CDR3 is TGTGCCAGCACCCAACACGGAGTGGAAGCTTTCTTT.

V gene TRBV2 combines with J gene TRBJ2-2, with TRBD2 matching 9 bases. The ends lost 5 bases at V and 4 bases at J; junction bases unmatched: 8. In germline, CDR1 is SNHLY, CDR2 FYNNEI. There are 16 residues in the CDR3. The CDR3 DNA reads TGTGCCAGCAGTCCTCCTAGCGGGGTTGGCACCGGGGAGCTGTTTTTT. It encodes CASSPPSGVGTGELFF.

CDR3 sequence: CASSPPGQGLFRTEAFF. The DNA for the CDR3 is TGTGCCAGCAGCCCCCCGGGACAGGGACTTTTTCGGACTGAAGCTTTCTTT. The V gene is TRBV5-6, the J gene TRBJ1-1, with 9 nucleotides matching TRBD1. Per the germline V gene, CDR1 is SGHDT and CDR2 is YYEEEE. The V gene end was trimmed by 4 bases and the J gene end by 5 bases; junction bases not matched to a gene: 15. The CDR3 is made up of 17 amino acids. Filled out from reference TRBV5-6 and TRBJ1-1, the complete variable domain reads DAGVTQSPTHLIKTRGQQVTLRCSPKSGHDTVSWYQQALGQGPQFIFQYYEEEERQRGNFPDRFSGHQFPNYSSELNVNALLLGDSALYLCASSPPGQGLFRTEAFFGQGTRLTVV.

This clone was seen a handful of times. V is TRBV15 and J is TRBJ1-1; unclear D gene. The V end lost 3 bases, the J end lost 1 base, and 12 bases lay between the germline ends. The CDR3 is made up of 15 amino acids. Germline V gives CDR1 LNHNV, CDR2 YYDKDF (reference sequence). This chain's CDR3 is CATSRVIYRNTEAFF. The CDR3 bases are TGTGCCACCAGCAGGGTTATCTACAGGAACACTGAAGCTTTCTTT. The entire variable domain, with the rest obtained from reference TRBV15 and TRBJ1-1, is as follows: DAMVIQNPRYQVTQFGKPVTLSCSQTLNHNVMYWYQQKSSQAPKLLFHYYDKDFNNEADTPDNFQSRRPNTSFCFLDIRSPGLGDTAMYLCATSRVIYRNTEAFFGQGTRLTVV.

The chain couples TRBV11-2 to TRBJ1-1; 8 bases agree with TRBD1. Trimming at V came to 3 bases and at J to 1 base, leaving 13 bases not matched to a gene. This CDR3 has 18 residues. Germline V lookup: CDR1 SGHAT, CDR2 FQNNGV. The CDR3 here is CASSFNAGQVYPNTEAFF. The CDR3 coding sequence is TGTGCCAGCAGCTTCAACGCGGGACAGGTTTACCCGAACACTGAAGCTTTCTTT.

This chain uses TRBV29-1 with TRBJ1-2, with unresolved D. Per germline, CDR1 SQVTM and CDR2 ANQGSEA. V lost 4 bases to trimming and J lost 1 base, with 7 bases between them. The CDR3 consists of 12 residues. CDR3: CSVVKLNYGYTF. The CDR3 DNA reads as TGCAGCGTTGTGAAGCTTAACTATGGCTACACCTTC.

The CDR3 coding sequence is TGCGCCAGCAGGGGGCACGACAACTATGGCTACACCTTC. Protein product: CASRGHDNYGYTF. The J gene is TRBJ1-2, the V gene TRBV4-1; perhaps TRBD1 as D (5 bases). The V end was cut by 6 bases, the J end by 2 bases, with 10 bases between. Looked up from germline, CDR1 is MGHRA and CDR2 is YSYEKL. This CDR3 comprises 13 residues.

The genes are TRBV5-6 and TRBJ2-2; 7 nucleotides align to TRBD2. CDR3 length equals 14 residues. The junction had 2 bases not matched to a gene; V was cut back by 1 base and J by 5 bases. Germline CDR1 SGHDT, CDR2 YYEEEE. The CDR3 coding sequence is TGTGCCAGCAGCTTGCACGGGGGGACCGGGGAGCTGTTTTTT. Amino acid sequence: CASSLHGGTGELFF.

This rearrangement joins TRBV6-1 to TRBJ1-1; 7 bases line up with TRBD1. With 5 bases clipped from V and 6 bases from J, the junction kept 9 bases outside the gene matches. Germline values: CDR1 MNHNS, CDR2 SASEGT. The CDR3 is 14 amino acids. CDR3 in amino acids: CASSPGGGLAEAFF. In DNA form, the CDR3 reads TGTGCCAGCAGTCCAGGGGGAGGATTGGCTGAAGCTTTCTTT.

This clone was seen once. For the CDR3, the DNA is TGTGCCTGGAGTACCGACACCTATGGCTACACCTTC. Translation gives CAWSTDTYGYTF. The genes are TRBV30 and TRBJ1-2; D gene ambiguous. Germline V lookup: CDR1 GTSNPN, CDR2 SVGIG (reference sequence). This CDR3 has 12 amino acids. Trimming cost V 2 bases and J 4 bases, with 8 bases left between them.

The gene calls are TRBV6-5 and TRBJ1-1; possible D gene TRBD1, 5 bases. The germline V and J ends were trimmed by 3 bases and 1 base, with 15 bases remaining between them. The CDR3 sequence is 16 residues long. The germline V gene has CDR1 MNHEY and CDR2 SVGAGI. The CDR3 spells CASSYRDSRANTEAFF. Written as DNA, the CDR3 is TGTGCCAGCAGTTATCGGGACTCCCGGGCGAACACTGAAGCTTTCTTT.

In this sample, this clone turned up a few times. CDR3 coding DNA: TGTGCCAGGGTTTACCAGGGGGCGCTTAGATATGGCTACACCTTC. Translated: CARVYQGALRYGYTF. The chain uses TRBV2 and TRBJ1-2, with 8 bases aligning to TRBD1. Germline loops: CDR1 SNHLY, CDR2 FYNNEI. V lost 9 bases to trimming and J lost 5 bases; unmatched junction nucleotides: 14. The CDR3 is 15 residues long. The variable domain in full, completed from reference TRBV2 and TRBJ1-2, reads EPEVTQTPSHQVTQMGQEVILRCVPISNHLYFYWYRQILGQKVEFLVSFYNNEISEKSEIFDDQFSVERPDGSNFTLKIRSTKLEDSAMYFCARVYQGALRYGYTFGSGTRLTVV.

The chain carries TRBV6-1 and TRBJ2-1; 8 bases line up with TRBD1. This CDR3 is built from 16 residues. Germline trimming cut 3 bases from V and 8 bases from J; bases unmatched to any gene: 12. Germline V gene sequence: CDR1 MNHNS, CDR2 SASEGT. The CDR3 spells CASSETSENRGDEQFF. The CDR3 DNA follows: TGTGCCAGCAGTGAGACGTCCGAAAACAGGGGGGATGAGCAGTTCTTC.

This clone was recorded a few times. V is TRBV25-1 and J is TRBJ1-2; 9 bases agree with TRBD1. V lost 3 bases and J lost 6; bases outside the gene matches: 11. There are 16 residues in the CDR3. Germline-derived CDR1 and CDR2 are MGHDK and SYGVNS. The CDR3 is CASSDQTFTGGHGYTF. The CDR3 DNA reads TGTGCCAGCAGTGACCAAACCTTTACAGGGGGCCATGGCTACACCTTC.

V and J are TRBV28 and TRBJ2-5; 8 nucleotides align to TRBD2. Unmatched junction bases numbered 10, after V lost 8 bases and J lost 2 bases. CDR3 length equals 15 residues. Germline V gene data show CDR1 as MDHEN and CDR2 as SYDVKM. The CDR3 DNA reads as TGTGCCAGCCCGCCCGGCGGGGGGCCGCAAGAGACCCAGTACTTC. This sequence encodes CASPPGGGPQETQYF.

The genes are TRBV28 and TRBJ1-2, with 9 bases matching TRBD1. CDR1 MDHEN and CDR2 SYDVKM come from the germline V gene. Trimming took 2 bases from V and 1 from J; bases not matched to a gene: 17. The length of the CDR3 is 20 residues. The CDR3 protein is CASSLEGVRNRGLFNYGYTF. The CDR3 nucleotides are TGTGCCAGCAGTTTAGAGGGGGTTAGAAACAGGGGGCTTTTTAACTATGGCTACACCTTC.

The V call is TRBV7-3, the J call TRBJ2-1, with D maybe TRBD2 (5 bases). The CDR3 extends over 21 amino acids. The V end was cut by 5 bases, the J end by 0 bases, with 29 bases between. Germline CDR1 reads SGHTA; CDR2 reads FQGTGA. CDR3 residues: CASSPRPGDRRWGYSYNEQFF. The CDR3 DNA is TGTGCCAGCAGCCCCCGACCCGGGGATAGGCGCTGGGGTTACTCCTACAATGAGCAGTTCTTC.

The rearrangement links TRBV28 to TRBJ1-1; D uncertain. The CDR3 length is 14 residues. Trimming stripped 8 bases from V and 0 bases from J, with 13 bases between. The germline V gene has CDR1 MDHEN and CDR2 SYDVKM. The CDR3 nucleotides read TGTGCCAGCGATGTTTCCGGTATGAACACTGAAGCTTTCTTT. It encodes CASDVSGMNTEAFF.

The chain carries TRBV25-1 and TRBJ1-2, with 10 bases that match TRBD1. Losses at the gene ends were 3 bases for V and 2 bases for J; bases not matched to a gene: 9. CDR1 MGHDK and CDR2 SYGVNS come from the germline V gene. The CDR3 loop spans 17 amino acids. DNA for the CDR3: TGTGCCAGCAGTGAGGACAGGGGGGATTCCAGGAACTATGGCTACACCTTC. Its translation is CASSEDRGDSRNYGYTF.

This chain uses TRBV19 with TRBJ1-1; no clear D gene. V lost 7 bases, J lost 1 base, and 10 bases lay in between. This CDR3 region has 13 residues. Germline V gives CDR1 LNHDA, CDR2 SQIVND (reference sequence). The CDR3 nucleotides read TGTGCCAGTACTGGAAGCGGGAACACTGAAGCTTTCTTT. Its translation: CASTGSGNTEAFF.

The chain has TRBV7-2 and TRBJ2-3; D unclear. The V and J ends lost 4 bases and 5 bases respectively, with 7 bases between them. Germline V gene lookup returns CDR1 SGHTA and CDR2 FQGNSA. CDR3 size: 12 residues. CDR3 amino acids: CASSSTKDTQYF. The CDR3 nucleotides are TGTGCCAGCAGCTCGACAAAAGATACGCAGTATTTT.

This clone was observed a handful of times. The V gene is TRBV4-1, the J gene TRBJ2-1; 11 bases line up with TRBD1. The CDR3 totals 14 residues. Looked up from germline, CDR1 is MGHRA and CDR2 is YSYEKL. The V gene end was trimmed by 4 bases and the J gene end by 8 bases; junction bases not matched to a gene: 4. CDR3 DNA sequence: TGCGCCAGCAGCCCGCCGGACAGGGGGCATGAGCAGTTCTTC. Protein sequence: CASSPPDRGHEQFF.

This clone was found once. The genes are TRBV27 and TRBJ2-2, with 7 bases identical to TRBD1. The CDR3 has 18 residues. Per germline, CDR1 MNHEY and CDR2 SMNVEV (reference sequence). With V trimmed by 3 bases and J by 5 bases, 15 bases remained unmatched. CDR3 DNA: TGTGCCAGCAGTTTTAACGGGCTAAAGGGACAGTCAACCGGGGAGCTGTTTTTT. It is translated as CASSFNGLKGQSTGELFF.

The rearrangement links TRBV20-1 to TRBJ1-2; D call uncertain. The CDR3 sequence is 10 residues long. The germline V gene encodes CDR1 DFQATT and CDR2 SNEGSKA (reference sequence). The V gene lost 0 bases and the J gene lost 8 bases, with 4 bases spanning the gap. The CDR3 spells CSARDSGYTF. CDR3 bases: TGCAGTGCTAGAGATTCGGGCTACACCTTC.

A single count supports this clone. The chain combines TRBV6-5 with TRBJ2-7; a possible D gene is TRBD2 (7 bases). Germline loops: CDR1 MNHEY, CDR2 SVGAGI. Trimming pared 6 bases from V and 3 bases from J, leaving 15 bases between. This CDR3 comprises 14 residues. DNA of the CDR3: TGTGCCAGCAGCCCGGGGGGCGCCATCTACGAGCAGTACTTC. It specifies CASSPGGAIYEQYF.

The chain uses TRBV5-4 and TRBJ2-3; 12 bases fit TRBD2. V trimming: 4 bases; J trimming: 5 bases; junction bases outside the gene matches: 8. The CDR3 contains 16 residues. CDR1 and CDR2 from the germline V gene are SGHNT and YYREEE (reference sequence). CDR3 sequence reads: CASSRLAGGLGDTQYF. The DNA of the CDR3 is TGTGCCAGCAGCCGGCTAGCGGGGGGGCTGGGAGATACGCAGTATTTT.

This clone has just a few counts. The chain has TRBV29-1 and TRBJ2-1; 8 positions match TRBD1. Germline CDR1 and CDR2: SQVTM and ANQGSEA. The CDR3 totals 12 residues. J gave up 6 bases and V 5 bases, and 3 bases lay outside the gene matches. This CDR3 reads CSVIQGVNEQFF. DNA for the CDR3: TGCAGCGTTATACAGGGGGTCAATGAGCAGTTCTTC.

This sequence joins TRBV27 and TRBJ2-5; possibly TRBD2 for D (6 bases). V was pared by 4 bases and J by 2 bases, with 17 bases between. Germline-derived CDR1 and CDR2 are MNHEY and SMNVEV (reference sequence). This CDR3 has 16 residues. The CDR3 bases are TGTGCCAGCAGTTCGGGACTCGAGAGACCTCAAGAGACCCAGTACTTC. This encodes CASSSGLERPQETQYF.